This TCR beta chain appears in the sequencing data of a study of spatial heterogeneity in lung cancer (dated by TCRdb to between 2017 and 2020). The study in broad terms: Beta-chain transcripts were consistently detected in greater numbers than alpha-chain transcripts, which likely reflected higher beta-chain transcript abundance. In the raw uncorrected reads, each unique combination of TCR and UMI appeared more than ten times on average. In non-small cell lung cancer, the study made a quantitative comparison of TCR alpha and beta repertoires among multiple tumor regions, matched nontumor lung and blood. Nonsynonymous mutation counts, determined by whole-exome sequencing of tumor tissue, were related to features of the TCR repertoire. At surgery, about 210 tumor regions, around 64 matched nontumor lung samples and 56 PBMC samples were TCR-sequenced for both alpha and beta chains. General study outcomes and caveats: Ubiquitous expanded tumor TCRs were detected in blood more often at tumor resection than at routine follow-up. Additional single-cell paired TCR alpha and beta sequencing was considered necessary to confirm, at a functional level, the hypothesis that regional TCRs recognize regional mutations.

Trimming removed 5 bases from V and 5 bases from J, leaving 18 bases between the germline ends. The CDR1 and CDR2 encoded by the germline V gene are SGHAT and FQNNGV. The CDR3, from cysteine to phenylalanine, totals 15 residues. Only the CDR3 DNA is retained, 45 bases long and in frame from the first base. The sample's time point label is to be understood as: sample taken at primary tumor resection. Whole RNA extracted from tumor and nontumor lung tissue, or from cryopreserved PBMC samples, was used for TCR sequencing without cell sorting. Donors were approximately 72 patients with early-stage, untreated non-small cell lung cancer from the lung TRACERx cohort. A patient was chosen for TCR sequencing only when enough RNA was available from at least two tumor regions. In regard to this clonotype: Its cognate antigen has yet to be identified. Base qualities are missing; no much larger clone stands one base away.

Library generation was performed with 5' RACE. TCRdb shows the sequencer as NextSeq 500. To allow correction of PCR and sequencing errors, the TCR library protocol tagged every TCR cDNA molecule with a unique molecular identifier. The original pipeline was this. TCR identification, UMI-based error correction and CDR3 extraction were all carried out with Decombinator tools. Expanded TCRs were defined as those above a frequency of 2 per 1,000, corresponding to the top 1% of the tumor frequency distribution. Renyi diversity was computed with the R vegan package after each repertoire had been subsampled 100 times to 5,000 TCRs. To build CDR3 similarity networks, amino acid triplet string-kernel similarity was used, and CDR3s were connected when their pairwise similarity was above 0.82. TCRdb took the public reads, trimmed them with fastp at Q25, ran MiXCR for clone calling and kept in-frame beta chains. Duplicate CDR3 protein sequences are folded into a single record with the most common DNA and genes. TCRdb, not the original authors, processed these V and J calls. In all, the sample holds about 44,000 distinct CDR3 sequences, and roughly 13% of those were seen once. 55% to 70% of the sample lies in the top ten.

This chain joins TRBV11-2 to TRBJ1-2; the best D guess is TRBD1, with 6 bases matching. This TCR derives from a male donor with early-stage non-small cell lung cancer. The input for sequencing was PBMCs, taken at surgery. The DNA sequence is TGTGCCAGCAGCCCCCTGGGCGGGGGCTTTTATGGCTACACCTTC. Protein translation: CASSPLGGGFYGYTF.